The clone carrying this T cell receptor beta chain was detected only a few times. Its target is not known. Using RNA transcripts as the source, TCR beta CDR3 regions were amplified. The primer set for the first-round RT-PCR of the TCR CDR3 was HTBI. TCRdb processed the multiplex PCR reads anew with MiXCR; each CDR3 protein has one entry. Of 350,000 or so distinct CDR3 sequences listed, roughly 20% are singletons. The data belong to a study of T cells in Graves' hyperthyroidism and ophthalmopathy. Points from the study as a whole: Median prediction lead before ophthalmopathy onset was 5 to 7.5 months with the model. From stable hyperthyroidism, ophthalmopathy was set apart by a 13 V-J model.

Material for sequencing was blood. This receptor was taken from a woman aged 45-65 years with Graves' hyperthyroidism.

In DNA, the CDR3 is TGCGCCAGCAGCTTGAGGACAGGGACCTACGAGCAGTACTTC. Protein product: CASSLRTGTYEQYF. The chain joins TRBV5-1 to TRBJ2-7, with 8 bases matching TRBD1. V shed 1 base and J 2 bases; nucleotides not matched to a gene: 2. Germline CDR1 is SGHRS and CDR2 is YFSETQ. This CDR3 contains 14 residues. Full variable domain (missing parts from reference TRBV5-1 and TRBJ2-7): KAGVTQTPRYLIKTRGQQVTLSCSPISGHRSVSWYQQTPGQGLQFLFEYFSETQRNKGNFPGRFSGRQFSNSRSEMNVSTLELGDSALYLCASSLRTGTYEQYFGPGTRLTVT.